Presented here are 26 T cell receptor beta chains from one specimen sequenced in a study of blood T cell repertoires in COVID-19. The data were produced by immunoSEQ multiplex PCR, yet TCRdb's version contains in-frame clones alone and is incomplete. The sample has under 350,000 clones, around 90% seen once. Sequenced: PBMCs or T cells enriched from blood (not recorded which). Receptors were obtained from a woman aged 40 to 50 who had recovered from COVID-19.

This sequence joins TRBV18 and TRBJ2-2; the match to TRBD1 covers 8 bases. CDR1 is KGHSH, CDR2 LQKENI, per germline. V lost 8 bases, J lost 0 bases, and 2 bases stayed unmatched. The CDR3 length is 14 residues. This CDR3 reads CASGGQANTGELFF. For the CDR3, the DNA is TGTGCCAGCGGGGGACAGGCGAACACCGGGGAGCTGTTTTTT.

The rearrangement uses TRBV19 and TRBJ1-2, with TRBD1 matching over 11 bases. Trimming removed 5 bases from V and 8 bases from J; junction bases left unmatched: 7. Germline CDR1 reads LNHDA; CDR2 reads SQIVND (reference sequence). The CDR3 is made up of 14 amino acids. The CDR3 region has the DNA TGTGCCAGTAGTGTGGACAGGGGGCCCGGGGGCTACACCTTC. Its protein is CASSVDRGPGGYTF.

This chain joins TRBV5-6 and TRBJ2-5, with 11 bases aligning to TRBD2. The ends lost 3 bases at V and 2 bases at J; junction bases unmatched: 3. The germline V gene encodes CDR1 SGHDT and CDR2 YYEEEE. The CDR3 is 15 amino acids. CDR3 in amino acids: CASSSGLAVQETQYF. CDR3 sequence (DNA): TGTGCCAGCAGCTCGGGACTAGCGGTACAAGAGACCCAGTACTTC.

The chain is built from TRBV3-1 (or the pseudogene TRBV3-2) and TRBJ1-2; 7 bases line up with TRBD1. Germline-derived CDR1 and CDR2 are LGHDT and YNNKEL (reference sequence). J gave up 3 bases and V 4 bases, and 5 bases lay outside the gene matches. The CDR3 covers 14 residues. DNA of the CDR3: TGTGCCAGCAGCCTCGGGACAGCTCACTATGGCTACACCTTC. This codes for CASSLGTAHYGYTF.

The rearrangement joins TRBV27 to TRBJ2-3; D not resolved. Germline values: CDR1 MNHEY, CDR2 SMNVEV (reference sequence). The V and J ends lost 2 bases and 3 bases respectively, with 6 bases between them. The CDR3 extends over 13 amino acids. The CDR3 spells CASSLELTDTQYF. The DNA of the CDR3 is TGTGCCAGCAGTTTAGAGTTGACAGATACGCAGTATTTT.

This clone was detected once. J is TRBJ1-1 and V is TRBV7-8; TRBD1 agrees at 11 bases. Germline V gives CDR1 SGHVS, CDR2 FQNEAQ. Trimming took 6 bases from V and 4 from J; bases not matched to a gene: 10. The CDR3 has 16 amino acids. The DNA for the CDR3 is TGTGCCAGCAGACCTAAGGACAGGGGGCGCATCACTGAAGCTTTCTTT. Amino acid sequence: CASRPKDRGRITEAFF. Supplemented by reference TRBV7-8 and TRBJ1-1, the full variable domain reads GAGVSQSPRYKVAKRGQDVALRCDPISGHVSLFWYQQALGQGPEFLTYFQNEAQLDKSGLPSDRFFAERPEGSVSTLKIQRTQQEDSAVYLCASRPKDRGRITEAFFGQGTRLTVV.

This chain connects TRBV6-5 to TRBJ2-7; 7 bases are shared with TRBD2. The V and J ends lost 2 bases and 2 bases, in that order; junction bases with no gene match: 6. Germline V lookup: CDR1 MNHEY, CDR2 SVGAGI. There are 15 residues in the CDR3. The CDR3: CASSYQASGTYEQYF. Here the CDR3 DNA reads TGTGCCAGCAGTTACCAGGCTAGCGGTACCTACGAGCAGTACTTC.

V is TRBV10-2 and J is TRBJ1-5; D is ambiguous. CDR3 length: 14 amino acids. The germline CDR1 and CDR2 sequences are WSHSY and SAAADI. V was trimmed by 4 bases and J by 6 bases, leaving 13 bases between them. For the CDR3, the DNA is TGCGCCAGCAGTGTGTCGAGGGTCGGTCAGCCCCAGCATTTT. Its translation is CASSVSRVGQPQHF.

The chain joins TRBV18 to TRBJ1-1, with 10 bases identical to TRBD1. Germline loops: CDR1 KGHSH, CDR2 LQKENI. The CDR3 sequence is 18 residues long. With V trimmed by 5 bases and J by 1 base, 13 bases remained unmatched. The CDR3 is CASSSSAGTGDWNTEAFF. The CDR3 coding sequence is TGTGCCAGCTCATCTTCTGCCGGGACAGGGGATTGGAACACTGAAGCTTTCTTT.

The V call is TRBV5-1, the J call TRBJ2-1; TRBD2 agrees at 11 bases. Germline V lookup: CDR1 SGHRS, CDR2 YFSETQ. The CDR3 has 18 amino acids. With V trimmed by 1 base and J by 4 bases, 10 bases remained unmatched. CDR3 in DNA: TGCGCCAGCAGCTTGACCTGGACTAGCGGGCCGAGTTACAATGAGCAGTTCTTC. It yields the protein CASSLTWTSGPSYNEQFF.

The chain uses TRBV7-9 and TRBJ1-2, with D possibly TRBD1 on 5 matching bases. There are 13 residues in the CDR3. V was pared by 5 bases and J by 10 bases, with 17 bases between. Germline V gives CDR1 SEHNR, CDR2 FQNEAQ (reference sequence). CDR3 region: CASSLLWGDDYTF. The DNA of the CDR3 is TGTGCCAGCAGCCTACTTTGGGGGGATGACTACACCTTC.

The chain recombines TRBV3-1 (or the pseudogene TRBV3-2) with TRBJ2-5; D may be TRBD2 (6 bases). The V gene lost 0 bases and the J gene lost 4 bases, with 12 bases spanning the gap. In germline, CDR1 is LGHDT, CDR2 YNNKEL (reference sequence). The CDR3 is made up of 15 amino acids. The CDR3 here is CASSQDTSRVETQYF. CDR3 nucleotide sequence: TGTGCCAGCAGCCAAGATACTAGCAGGGTAGAGACCCAGTACTTC.

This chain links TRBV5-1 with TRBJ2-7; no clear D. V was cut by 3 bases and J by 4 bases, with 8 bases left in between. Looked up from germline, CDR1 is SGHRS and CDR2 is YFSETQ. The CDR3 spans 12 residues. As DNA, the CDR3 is TGCGCCAGCAGCTCCCCCTTGTACGAGCAGTACTTC. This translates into CASSSPLYEQYF.

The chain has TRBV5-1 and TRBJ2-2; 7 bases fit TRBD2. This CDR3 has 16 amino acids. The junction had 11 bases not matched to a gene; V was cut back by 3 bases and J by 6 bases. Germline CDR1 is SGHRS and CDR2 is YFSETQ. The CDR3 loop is CASSWGQGGVAGELFF. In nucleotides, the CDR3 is TGCGCCAGCAGCTGGGGTCAGGGAGGGGTCGCCGGGGAGCTGTTTTTT.

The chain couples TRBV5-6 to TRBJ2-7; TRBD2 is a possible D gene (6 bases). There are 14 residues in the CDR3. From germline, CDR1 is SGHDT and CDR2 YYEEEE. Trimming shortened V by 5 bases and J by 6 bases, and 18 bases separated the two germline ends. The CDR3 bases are TGTGCCAGCAGGCCGTCGGGACTCCCTGCCGAGCAGTACTTC. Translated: CASRPSGLPAEQYF.

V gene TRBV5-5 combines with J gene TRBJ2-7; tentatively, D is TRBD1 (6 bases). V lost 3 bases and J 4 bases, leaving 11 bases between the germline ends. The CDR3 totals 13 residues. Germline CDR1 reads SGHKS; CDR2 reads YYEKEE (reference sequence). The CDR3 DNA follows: TGTGCCAGCAGCTCCGGGACAAGGTACGAGCAGTACTTC. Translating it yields CASSSGTRYEQYF.

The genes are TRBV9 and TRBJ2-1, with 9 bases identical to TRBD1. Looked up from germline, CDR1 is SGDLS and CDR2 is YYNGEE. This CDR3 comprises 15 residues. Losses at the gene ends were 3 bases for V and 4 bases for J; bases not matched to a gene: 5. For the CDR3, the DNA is TGTGCCAGCAGCGAAACAGGGGGCGTTTACAATGAGCAGTTCTTC. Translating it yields CASSETGGVYNEQFF.

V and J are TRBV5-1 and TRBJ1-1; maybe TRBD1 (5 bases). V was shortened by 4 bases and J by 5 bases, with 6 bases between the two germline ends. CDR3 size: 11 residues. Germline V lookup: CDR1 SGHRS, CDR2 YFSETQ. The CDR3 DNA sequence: TGCGCCAGCAGCGGACATACTGAAGCTTTCTTT. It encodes CASSGHTEAFF.

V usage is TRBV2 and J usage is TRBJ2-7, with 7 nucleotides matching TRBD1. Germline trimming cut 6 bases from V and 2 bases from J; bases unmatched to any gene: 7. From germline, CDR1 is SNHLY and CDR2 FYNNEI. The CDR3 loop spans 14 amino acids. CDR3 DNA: TGTGCCAGCAGCTTACCGGGACAGCCCTACGAGCAGTACTTC. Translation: CASSLPGQPYEQYF.

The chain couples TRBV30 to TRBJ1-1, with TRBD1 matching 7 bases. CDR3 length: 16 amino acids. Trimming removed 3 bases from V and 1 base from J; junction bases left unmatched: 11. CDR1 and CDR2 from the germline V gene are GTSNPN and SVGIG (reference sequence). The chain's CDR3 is CAWRGLGAGGNTEAFF. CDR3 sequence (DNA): TGTGCCTGGAGAGGATTGGGGGCAGGGGGGAACACTGAAGCTTTCTTT.

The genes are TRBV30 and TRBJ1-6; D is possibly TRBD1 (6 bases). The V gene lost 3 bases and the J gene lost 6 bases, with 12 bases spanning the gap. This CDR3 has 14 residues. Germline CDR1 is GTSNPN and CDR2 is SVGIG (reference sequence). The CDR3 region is CAWRKDSPNSPLHF. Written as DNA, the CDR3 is TGTGCCTGGAGAAAGGACAGCCCTAATTCACCCCTCCACTTT.

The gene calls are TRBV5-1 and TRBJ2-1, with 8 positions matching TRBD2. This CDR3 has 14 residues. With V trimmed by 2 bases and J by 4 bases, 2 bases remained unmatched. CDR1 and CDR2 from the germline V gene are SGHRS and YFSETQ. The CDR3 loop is CASSLAGEYNEQFF. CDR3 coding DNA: TGCGCCAGCAGCTTAGCGGGGGAATACAATGAGCAGTTCTTC.

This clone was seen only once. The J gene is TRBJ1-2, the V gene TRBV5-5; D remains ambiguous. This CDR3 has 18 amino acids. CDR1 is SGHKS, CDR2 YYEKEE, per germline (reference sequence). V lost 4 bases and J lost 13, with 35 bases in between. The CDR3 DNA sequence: TGTGCCAGCAGCACTCATGGAGAGAACCCGGGGATACCTATGGCTGGCACCTTC. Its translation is CASSTHGENPGIPMAGTF. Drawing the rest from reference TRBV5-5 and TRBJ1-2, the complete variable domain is DAGVTQSPTHLIKTRGQQVTLRCSPISGHKSVSWYQQVLGQGPQFIFQYYEKEERGRGNFPDRFSARQFPNYSSELNVNALLLGDSALYLCASSTHGENPGIPMAGTFGSGTRLTVV.

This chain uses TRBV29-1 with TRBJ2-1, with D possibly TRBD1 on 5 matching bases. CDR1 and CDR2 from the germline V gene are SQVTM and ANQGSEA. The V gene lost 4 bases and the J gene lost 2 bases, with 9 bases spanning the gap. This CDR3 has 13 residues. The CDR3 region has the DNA TGCAGCGTTGCAGACAGTACCTACAATGAGCAGTTCTTC. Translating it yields CSVADSTYNEQFF.

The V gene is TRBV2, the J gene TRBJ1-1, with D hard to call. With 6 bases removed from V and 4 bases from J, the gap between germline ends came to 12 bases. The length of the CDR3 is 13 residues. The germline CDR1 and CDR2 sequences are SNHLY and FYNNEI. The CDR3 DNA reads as TGTGCCAGCAGGAATAATGGGCGCACTGAAGCTTTCTTT. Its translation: CASRNNGRTEAFF.

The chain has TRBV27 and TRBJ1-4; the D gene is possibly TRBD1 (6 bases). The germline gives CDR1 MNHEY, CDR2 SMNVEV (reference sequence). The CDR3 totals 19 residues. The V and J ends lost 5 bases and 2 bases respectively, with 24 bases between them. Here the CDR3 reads CASSRLGVIQGGTNEKLFF. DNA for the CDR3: TGTGCCAGCAGTCGCCTCGGTGTCATACAGGGCGGGACTAATGAAAAACTGTTTTTT.